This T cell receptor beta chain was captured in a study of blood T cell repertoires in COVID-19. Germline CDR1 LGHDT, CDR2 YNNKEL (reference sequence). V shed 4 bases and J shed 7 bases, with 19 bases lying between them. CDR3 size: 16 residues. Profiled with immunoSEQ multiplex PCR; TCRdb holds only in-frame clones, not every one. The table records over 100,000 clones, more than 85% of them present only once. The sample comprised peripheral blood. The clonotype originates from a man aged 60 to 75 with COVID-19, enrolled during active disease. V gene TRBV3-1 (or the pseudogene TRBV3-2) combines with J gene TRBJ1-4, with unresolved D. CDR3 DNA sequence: TGTGCCAGCAGCCCCCCGTCGGCACCGGAGGGTGAAAAACTGTTTTTT. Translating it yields CASSPPSAPEGEKLFF.